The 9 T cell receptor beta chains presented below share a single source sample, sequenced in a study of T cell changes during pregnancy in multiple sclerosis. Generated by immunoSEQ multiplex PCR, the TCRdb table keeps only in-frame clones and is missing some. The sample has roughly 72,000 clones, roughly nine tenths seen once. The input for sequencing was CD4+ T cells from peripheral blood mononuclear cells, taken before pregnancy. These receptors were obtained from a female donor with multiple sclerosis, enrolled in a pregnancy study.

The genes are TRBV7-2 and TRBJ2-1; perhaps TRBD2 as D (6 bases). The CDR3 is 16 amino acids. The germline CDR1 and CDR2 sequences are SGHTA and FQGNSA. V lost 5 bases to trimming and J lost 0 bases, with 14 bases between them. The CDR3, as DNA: TGTGCCAGCAGCCTATTAGCGGATCTCTCCTACAATGAGCAGTTCTTC. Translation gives CASSLLADLSYNEQFF.

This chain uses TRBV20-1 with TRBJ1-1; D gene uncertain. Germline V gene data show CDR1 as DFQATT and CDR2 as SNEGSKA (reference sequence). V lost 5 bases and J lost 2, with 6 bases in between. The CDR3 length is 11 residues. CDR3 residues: CSAPRNTEAFF. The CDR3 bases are TGCAGTGCTCCCAGAAACACTGAAGCTTTCTTT.

The CDR3 loop reads CASSYSGGWYEQYF. In DNA form, the CDR3 reads TGTGCCAGCAGTTACTCCGGCGGGTGGTACGAGCAGTACTTC. The chain uses TRBV6-5 and TRBJ2-7, with D perhaps TRBD2 (5 bases). This CDR3 is built from 14 residues. Trimming shortened V by 0 bases and J by 4 bases, and 10 bases separated the two germline ends. The V gene's germline CDR1 is MNHEY and CDR2 SVGAGI.

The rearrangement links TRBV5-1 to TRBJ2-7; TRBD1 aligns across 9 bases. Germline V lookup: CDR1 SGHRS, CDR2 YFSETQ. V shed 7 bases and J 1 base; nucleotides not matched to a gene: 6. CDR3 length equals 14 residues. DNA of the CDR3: TGCGCCAGCGGTGCGGGGACAGGGTCCTACGAGCAGTACTTC. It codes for CASGAGTGSYEQYF.

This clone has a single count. CDR3 DNA sequence: TGTGCCAGCTCACTGGGGGGGCGGAGTGAGCAGTTCTTC. Protein sequence: CASSLGGRSEQFF. The rearrangement links TRBV18 to TRBJ2-1; a possible D gene is TRBD2 (7 bases). Germline values: CDR1 KGHSH, CDR2 LQKENI. This CDR3 has 13 residues. The ends were cut back, 4 bases at V and 9 bases at J, with 13 bases in the middle. Together with reference TRBV18 and TRBJ2-1, the CDR3 gives the full variable domain: NAGVMQNPRHLVRRRGQEARLRCSPMKGHSHVYWYRQLPEEGLKFMVYLQKENIIDESGMPKERFSAEFPKEGPSILRIQQVVRGDSAAYFCASSLGGRSEQFFGPGTRLTVL.

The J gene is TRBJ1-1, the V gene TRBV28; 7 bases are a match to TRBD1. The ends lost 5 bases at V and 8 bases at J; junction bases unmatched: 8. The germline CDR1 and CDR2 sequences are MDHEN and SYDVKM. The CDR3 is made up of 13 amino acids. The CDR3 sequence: CASSNLRDSEAFF. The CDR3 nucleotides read TGTGCCAGCAGTAACCTCCGGGACAGCGAAGCTTTCTTT.

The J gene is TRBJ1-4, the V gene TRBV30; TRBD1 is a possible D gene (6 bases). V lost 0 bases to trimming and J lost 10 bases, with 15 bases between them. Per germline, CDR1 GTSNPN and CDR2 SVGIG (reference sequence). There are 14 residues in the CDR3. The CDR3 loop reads CAWSVQGNQGKLFF. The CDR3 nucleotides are TGTGCCTGGAGTGTACAGGGAAACCAAGGAAAACTGTTTTTT.

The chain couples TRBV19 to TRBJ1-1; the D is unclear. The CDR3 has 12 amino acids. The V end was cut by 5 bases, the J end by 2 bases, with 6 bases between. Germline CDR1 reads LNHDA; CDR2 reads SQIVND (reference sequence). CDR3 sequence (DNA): TGTGCCAGTAGTCGGGTAAACACTGAAGCTTTCTTT. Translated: CASSRVNTEAFF. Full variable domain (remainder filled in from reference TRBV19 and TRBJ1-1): DGGITQSPKYLFRKEGQNVTLSCEQNLNHDAMYWYRQDPGQGLRLIYYSQIVNDFQKGDIAEGYSVSREKKESFPLTVTSAQKNPTAFYLCASSRVNTEAFFGQGTRLTVV.

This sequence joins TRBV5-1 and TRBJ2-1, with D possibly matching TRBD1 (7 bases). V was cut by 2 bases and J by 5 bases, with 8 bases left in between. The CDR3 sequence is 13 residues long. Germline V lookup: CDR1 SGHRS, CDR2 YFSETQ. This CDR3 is CASSFRGDNEQFF. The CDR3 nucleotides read TGCGCCAGCAGCTTCAGGGGGGACAATGAGCAGTTCTTC.